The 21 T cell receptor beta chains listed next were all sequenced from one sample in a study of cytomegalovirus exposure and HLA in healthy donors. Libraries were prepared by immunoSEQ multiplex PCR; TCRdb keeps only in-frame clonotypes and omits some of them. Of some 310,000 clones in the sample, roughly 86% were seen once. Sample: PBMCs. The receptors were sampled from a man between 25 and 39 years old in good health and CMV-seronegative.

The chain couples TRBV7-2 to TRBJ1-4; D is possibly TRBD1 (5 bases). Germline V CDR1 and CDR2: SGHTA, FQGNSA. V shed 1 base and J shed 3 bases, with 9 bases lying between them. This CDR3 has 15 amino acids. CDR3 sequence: CASSLGQGSNEKLFF. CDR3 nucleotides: TGTGCCAGCAGCTTAGGTCAGGGTTCTAATGAAAAACTGTTTTTT.

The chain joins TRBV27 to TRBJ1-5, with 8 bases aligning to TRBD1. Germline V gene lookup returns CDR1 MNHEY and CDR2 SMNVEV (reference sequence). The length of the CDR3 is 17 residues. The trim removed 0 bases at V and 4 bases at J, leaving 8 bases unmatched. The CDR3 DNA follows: TGTGCCAGCAGTTTATCCATGGGGGACAGGCTAAATCAGCCCCAGCATTTT. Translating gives CASSLSMGDRLNQPQHF.

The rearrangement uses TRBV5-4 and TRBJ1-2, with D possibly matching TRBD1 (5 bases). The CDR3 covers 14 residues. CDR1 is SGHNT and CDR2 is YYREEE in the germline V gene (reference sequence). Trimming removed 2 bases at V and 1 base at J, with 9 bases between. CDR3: CASSFSGYNYGYTF. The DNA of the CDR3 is TGTGCCAGCAGCTTTTCAGGGTATAACTATGGCTACACCTTC.

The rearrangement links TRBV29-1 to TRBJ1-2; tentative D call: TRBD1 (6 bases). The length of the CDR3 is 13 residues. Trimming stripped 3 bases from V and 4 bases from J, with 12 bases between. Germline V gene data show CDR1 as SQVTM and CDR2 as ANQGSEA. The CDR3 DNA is TGCAGCGTTGACCAGGGGTGGAGCTATGGCTACACCTTC. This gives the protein CSVDQGWSYGYTF.

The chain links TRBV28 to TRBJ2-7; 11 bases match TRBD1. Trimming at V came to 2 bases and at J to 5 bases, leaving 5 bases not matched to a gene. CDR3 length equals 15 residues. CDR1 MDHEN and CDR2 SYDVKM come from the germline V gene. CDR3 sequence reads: CASSLRDRGINEQYF. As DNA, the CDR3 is TGTGCCAGCAGTTTAAGGGACAGGGGGATCAACGAGCAGTACTTC.

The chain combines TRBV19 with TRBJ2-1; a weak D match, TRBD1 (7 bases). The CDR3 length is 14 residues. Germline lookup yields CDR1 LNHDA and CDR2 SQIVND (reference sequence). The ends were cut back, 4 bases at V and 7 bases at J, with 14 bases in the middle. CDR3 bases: TGTGCCAGTAGTACTCGGGACAGCGGGAATGAGCAGTTCTTC. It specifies CASSTRDSGNEQFF.

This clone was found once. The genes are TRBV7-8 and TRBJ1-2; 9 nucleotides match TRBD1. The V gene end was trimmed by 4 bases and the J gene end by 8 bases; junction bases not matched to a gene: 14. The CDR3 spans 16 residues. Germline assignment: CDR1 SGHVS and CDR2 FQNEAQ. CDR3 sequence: CASSYGSGTGMGGYTF. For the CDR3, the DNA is TGTGCCAGCAGCTACGGATCCGGGACAGGGATGGGGGGCTACACCTTC.

CDR3 residues: CSAKRAGAQFF. Here the CDR3 DNA reads TGCAGTGCAAAGAGGGCGGGGGCACAGTTCTTC. The rearrangement links TRBV20-1 to TRBJ2-1; tentatively, D is TRBD2 (7 bases). Trimming removed 6 bases at V and 13 bases at J, with 16 bases between. The CDR3 sequence is 11 residues long. Germline V CDR1 and CDR2: DFQATT, SNEGSKA (reference sequence).

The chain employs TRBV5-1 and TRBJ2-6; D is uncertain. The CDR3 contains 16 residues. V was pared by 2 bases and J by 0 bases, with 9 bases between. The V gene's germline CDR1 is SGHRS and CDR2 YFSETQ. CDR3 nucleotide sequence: TGCGCCAGCAGCTTTAGACGGAGCTCTGGGGCCAACGTCCTGACTTTC. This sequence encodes CASSFRRSSGANVLTF.

DNA of the CDR3: TGTGCCAGCAGCCGACAGGGATACACTGAAGCTTTCTTT. The encoded protein is CASSRQGYTEAFF. The chain links TRBV7-9 to TRBJ1-1; TRBD1 aligns across 7 bases. Germline CDR1 is SEHNR and CDR2 is FQNEAQ (reference sequence). J was trimmed by 3 bases and V by 5 bases; bases with no gene match: 3. The CDR3 is 13 residues long.

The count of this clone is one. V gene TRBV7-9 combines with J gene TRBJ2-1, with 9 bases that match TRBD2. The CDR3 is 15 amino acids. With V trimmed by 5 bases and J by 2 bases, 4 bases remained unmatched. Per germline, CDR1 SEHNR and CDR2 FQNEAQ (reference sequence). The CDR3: CASSRLAETYNEQFF. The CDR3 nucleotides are TGTGCCAGCAGCCGACTAGCGGAGACCTACAATGAGCAGTTCTTC.

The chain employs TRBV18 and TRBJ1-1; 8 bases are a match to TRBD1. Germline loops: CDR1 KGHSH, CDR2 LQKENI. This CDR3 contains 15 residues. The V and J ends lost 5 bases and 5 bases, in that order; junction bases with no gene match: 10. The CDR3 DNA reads TGTGCCAGCTCAGACGTTACAGGGGGTAGGACTGAAGCTTTCTTT. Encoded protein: CASSDVTGGRTEAFF.

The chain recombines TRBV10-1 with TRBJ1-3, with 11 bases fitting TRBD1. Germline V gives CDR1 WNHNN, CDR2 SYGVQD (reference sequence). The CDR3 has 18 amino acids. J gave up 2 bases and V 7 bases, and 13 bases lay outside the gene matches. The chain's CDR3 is CASTCPKPDRGPGNTIYF. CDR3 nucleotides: TGCGCCAGCACCTGCCCTAAGCCGGACAGGGGGCCTGGAAACACCATATATTTT.

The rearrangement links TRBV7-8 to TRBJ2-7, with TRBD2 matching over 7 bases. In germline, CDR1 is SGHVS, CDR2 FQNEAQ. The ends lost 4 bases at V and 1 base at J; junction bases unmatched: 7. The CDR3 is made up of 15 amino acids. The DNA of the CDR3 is TGTGCCAGCAGCTCCAGTTGGGGGGGGTCCTACGAGCAGTACTTC. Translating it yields CASSSSWGGSYEQYF. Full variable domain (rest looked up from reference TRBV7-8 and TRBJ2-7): GAGVSQSPRYKVAKRGQDVALRCDPISGHVSLFWYQQALGQGPEFLTYFQNEAQLDKSGLPSDRFFAERPEGSVSTLKIQRTQQEDSAVYLCASSSSWGGSYEQYFGPGTRLTVT.

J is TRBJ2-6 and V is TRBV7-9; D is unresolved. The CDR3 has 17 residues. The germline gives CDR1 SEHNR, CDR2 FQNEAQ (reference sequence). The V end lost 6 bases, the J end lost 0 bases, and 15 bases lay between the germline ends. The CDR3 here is CASRQYGASSGANVLTF. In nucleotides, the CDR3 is TGTGCCAGCAGACAGTACGGTGCGTCCTCTGGGGCCAACGTCCTGACTTTC.

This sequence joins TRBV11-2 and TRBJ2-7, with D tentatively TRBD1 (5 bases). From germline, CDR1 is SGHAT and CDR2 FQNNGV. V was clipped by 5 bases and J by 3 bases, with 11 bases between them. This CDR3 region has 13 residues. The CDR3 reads CASSIPDNYEQYF. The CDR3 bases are TGTGCCAGCAGCATACCGGACAACTACGAGCAGTACTTC.

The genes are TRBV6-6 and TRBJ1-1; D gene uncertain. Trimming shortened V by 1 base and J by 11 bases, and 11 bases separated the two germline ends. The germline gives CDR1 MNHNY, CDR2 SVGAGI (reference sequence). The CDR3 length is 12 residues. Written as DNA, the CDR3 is TGTGCCAGCAGTTACTACGGGAGTCGGGCTTTCTTT. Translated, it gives CASSYYGSRAFF.

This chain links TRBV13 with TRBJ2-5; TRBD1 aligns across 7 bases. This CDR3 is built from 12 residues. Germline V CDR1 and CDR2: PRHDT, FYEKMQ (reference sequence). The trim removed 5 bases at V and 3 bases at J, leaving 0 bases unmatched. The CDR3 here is CASSDREETQYF. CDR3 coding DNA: TGTGCCAGCAGCGACAGGGAAGAGACCCAGTACTTC.

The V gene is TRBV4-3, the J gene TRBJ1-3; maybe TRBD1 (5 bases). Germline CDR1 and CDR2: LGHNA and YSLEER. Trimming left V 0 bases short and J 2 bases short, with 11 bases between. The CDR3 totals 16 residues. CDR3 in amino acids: CASSQDREGPGNTIYF. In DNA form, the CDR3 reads TGCGCCAGCAGCCAAGATCGGGAGGGACCTGGAAACACCATATATTTT.

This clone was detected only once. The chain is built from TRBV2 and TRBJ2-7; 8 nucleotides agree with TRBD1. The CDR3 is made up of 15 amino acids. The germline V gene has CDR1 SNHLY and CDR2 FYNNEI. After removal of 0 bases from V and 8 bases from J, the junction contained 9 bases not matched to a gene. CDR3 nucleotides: TGTGCCAGCAGTGAAGCGGTGGGGGACAGGTCGAAGCAGTACTTC. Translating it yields CASSEAVGDRSKQYF.

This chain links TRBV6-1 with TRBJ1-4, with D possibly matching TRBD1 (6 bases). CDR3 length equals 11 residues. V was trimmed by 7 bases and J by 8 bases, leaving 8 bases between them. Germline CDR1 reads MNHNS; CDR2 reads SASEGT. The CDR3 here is CASKGEEKLFF. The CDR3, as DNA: TGTGCCAGCAAGGGGGAGGAAAAACTGTTTTTT.